This T cell receptor beta chain comes out of a study of metastatic and nonmetastatic thyroid tumors. TCRdb reprocessed the PCR reads via MiXCR. The table includes fewer than 40,000 clones, 35% to 45% detected once. The V gene end was trimmed by 2 bases and the J gene end by 5 bases; junction bases not matched to a gene: 5. The CDR3 totals 15 residues. Germline-derived CDR1 and CDR2 are SGHRS and YFSETQ. Among the patients, none had received any treatment before thyroid surgery. The TCR comes from a female donor with papillary thyroid cancer or a benign thyroid nodule (not recorded which). Some clones in this sample may be carry-over from other donors' samples. The chain combines TRBV5-1 with TRBJ2-5; 11 bases match TRBD1. Sequencing used tumor tissue. CDR3 DNA: TGCGCCAGCAGCTTTGGGACAGGGGGTCGGGAGACCCAGTACTTC. Translated, it gives CASSFGTGGRETQYF.